This is a list of T cell receptor beta chains from one sample in a study of memory CD4+ T cells and cytomegalovirus serostatus. Libraries were prepared by immunoSEQ multiplex PCR; TCRdb keeps only in-frame clonotypes and omits some of them. In the table there are approximately 41,000 clones, 76% of which are singletons. The sequenced sample consisted of memory CD4+ T cells from blood. All receptors come from an adult in good health and CMV-seronegative. Both conserved end residues are part of each CDR3. A D gene is named only where the DNA matches it firmly. The size of a clone is reported for some rows only, either as once, few or many, or as a class for expanded clones.

D: -; J: TRBJ2-3; size: -; V: TRBV9; CDR3: CASSPDPRPDTQYF; DNA: TGTGCCAGCAGCCCCGACCCGAGACCAGATACGCAGTATTTT
D: TRBD1; J: TRBJ1-1; size: -; V: TRBV7-7; CDR3: CGGGGQIMNTEAFF; DNA: TGTGGGGGCGGGGGACAGATCATGAACACTGAAGCTTTCTTT
D: -; J: TRBJ1-1; size: -; V: TRBV9; CDR3: CASSAGGARTEAFF; DNA: TGTGCCAGCAGCGCAGGAGGGGCCCGGACTGAAGCTTTCTTT
D: TRBD2; J: TRBJ2-1; size: -; V: TRBV7-2; CDR3: CASSSLRLAAEQFF; DNA: TGTGCCAGCAGCTCCCTCCGACTAGCCGCGGAGCAGTTCTTC
D: TRBD1; J: TRBJ2-5; size: -; V: TRBV5-4; CDR3: CASSRGTGGREETQYF; DNA: TGTGCCAGCAGTCGGGGGACAGGGGGCAGGGAAGAGACCCAGTACTTC
D: TRBD1; J: TRBJ2-2; size: few; V: TRBV11-2; CDR3: CASTSPRGQGYGELFF; DNA: TGTGCCAGCACCTCTCCCCGAGGACAGGGTTACGGGGAGCTGTTTTTT
D: -; J: TRBJ1-3; size: -; V: TRBV7-2; CDR3: CASSLPGRLGNTIYF; DNA: TGTGCCAGCAGCTTACCAGGGAGGCTTGGAAACACCATATATTTT
D: -; J: TRBJ2-1; size: few; V: TRBV18; CDR3: CASSPPNKYEQFF; DNA: TGTGCCAGCTCACCACCGAACAAATATGAGCAGTTCTTC
D: -; J: TRBJ1-1; size: -; V: TRBV6-5; CDR3: CASSKQPVGTEAFF; DNA: TGTGCCAGCAGTAAACAGCCGGTTGGGACTGAAGCTTTCTTT
D: -; J: TRBJ2-3; size: -; V: TRBV7-2; CDR3: CASSLMAGSTDTQYF; DNA: TGTGCCAGCAGCTTGATGGCGGGGAGCACAGATACGCAGTATTTT
D: -; J: TRBJ2-3; size: -; V: TRBV19; CDR3: CASSIDVRAFSTDTQYF; DNA: TGTGCCAGTAGTATAGATGTCCGAGCCTTCAGCACAGATACGCAGTATTTT
D: -; J: TRBJ2-7; size: -; V: TRBV11-2; CDR3: CASSLADYEQYF; DNA: TGTGCCAGCAGCTTAGCAGACTACGAGCAGTACTTC
D: TRBD1; J: TRBJ2-6; size: -; V: TRBV7-3; CDR3: CASSWGTGDDVLTF; DNA: TGTGCCAGCAGCTGGGGGACAGGTGACGACGTCCTGACTTTC
D: -; J: TRBJ2-6; size: -; V: TRBV28; CDR3: CASSSTGISGANVLTF; DNA: TGTGCCAGCAGTTCAACAGGGATCTCTGGGGCCAACGTCCTGACTTTC
D: -; J: TRBJ2-5; size: few; V: TRBV20-1; CDR3: CSASMGETQYF; DNA: TGCAGTGCTAGTATGGGGGAGACCCAGTACTTC
D: TRBD1; J: TRBJ2-7; size: -; V: TRBV18; CDR3: CASSPGTGSSYEQYF; DNA: TGTGCCAGCTCACCGGGGACAGGGAGCTCCTACGAGCAGTACTTC
D: TRBD1; J: TRBJ1-2; size: -; V: TRBV7-2; CDR3: CASSPNRGRDYGYTF; DNA: TGTGCCAGCAGCCCGAACAGGGGCCGAGACTATGGCTACACCTTC
D: TRBD1; J: TRBJ2-7; size: once; V: TRBV30; CDR3: CAFDRGGDEQYF; DNA: TGTGCCTTTGACAGGGGTGGCGACGAGCAGTACTTC
D: TRBD1; J: TRBJ2-7; size: medium-sized; V: TRBV6-1; CDR3: CAGRTGGTYEQYF; DNA: TGTGCCGGACGGACAGGAGGCACCTACGAGCAGTACTTC
D: -; J: TRBJ2-7; size: -; V: TRBV29-1; CDR3: CSVGQGGYEQYF; DNA: TGCAGCGTTGGTCAGGGTGGTTACGAGCAGTACTTC
D: -; J: TRBJ2-7; size: -; V: TRBV2; CDR3: CASVLTYEQYF; DNA: TGTGCCAGCGTACTGACCTACGAGCAGTACTTC
D: -; J: TRBJ1-5; size: -; V: TRBV28; CDR3: CASTFSEAGRALYSNQPQHF; DNA: TGTGCCAGCACGTTCTCCGAGGCAGGTCGAGCATTATATAGCAATCAGCCCCAGCATTTT
D: -; J: TRBJ2-1; size: -; V: TRBV29-1; CDR3: CSVGGAGAVGQFF; DNA: TGCAGCGTTGGGGGCGCCGGGGCGGTAGGGCAGTTCTTC
D: -; J: TRBJ2-7; size: medium-sized; V: TRBV13; CDR3: CASSSKNSYEQYF; DNA: TGTGCCAGCAGCTCGAAAAACTCCTACGAGCAGTACTTC
D: -; J: TRBJ1-1; size: -; V: TRBV5-5; CDR3: CASSSRTENTEAFF; DNA: TGTGCCAGCAGTTCCCGAACAGAGAACACTGAAGCTTTCTTT
D: -; J: TRBJ2-1; size: -; V: TRBV7-9; CDR3: CASSLGDLAGFF; DNA: TGTGCCAGCAGCTTAGGGGACCTGGCAGGGTTCTTC
D: -; J: TRBJ2-2; size: -; V: TRBV7-8; CDR3: CASSSHPRLGRTGELFF; DNA: TGTGCCAGCAGCTCCCACCCAAGACTGGGGAGGACCGGGGAGCTGTTTTTT
D: -; J: TRBJ1-2; size: -; V: TRBV2; CDR3: CATSLALTNYGYTF; DNA: TGTGCCACCTCGTTGGCACTTACTAACTATGGCTACACCTTC
D: -; J: TRBJ1-3; size: few; V: TRBV7-2; CDR3: CASSSRLGSGNTIYF; DNA: TGTGCCAGCAGCTCCCGGCTAGGCTCTGGAAACACCATATATTTT
D: -; J: TRBJ1-5; size: -; V: TRBV29-1; CDR3: CSVEQNPGQPQHF; DNA: TGCAGCGTTGAACAGAATCCGGGCCAGCCCCAGCATTTT
D: -; J: TRBJ1-2; size: -; V: TRBV30; CDR3: CAWSVLYSYTF; DNA: TGTGCCTGGAGTGTATTGTACAGCTACACCTTC
D: -; J: TRBJ1-6; size: once; V: TRBV4-1; CDR3: CASSHTNFVGPNDSPLHF; DNA: TGCGCCAGCAGCCACACAAACTTCGTCGGACCCAACGATTCACCCCTCCACTTT
D: -; J: TRBJ1-1; size: -; V: TRBV2; CDR3: CASSGQVTTDEAFF; DNA: TGTGCCAGCAGTGGACAGGTCACCACTGATGAAGCTTTCTTT
D: TRBD2; J: TRBJ2-5; size: -; V: TRBV7-2; CDR3: CASSSPTSGSIETQYF; DNA: TGTGCCAGCAGCTCGCCAACTAGCGGGAGCATAGAGACCCAGTACTTC
D: TRBD1; J: TRBJ2-7; size: few; V: TRBV15; CDR3: CATSRQGAIGTNEQYF; DNA: TGTGCCACCAGCAGACAGGGGGCCATCGGTACCAACGAGCAGTACTTC
D: -; J: TRBJ2-5; size: once; V: TRBV7-2; CDR3: CASSDYGAGEETQYF; DNA: TGTGCCAGCAGCGACTACGGGGCAGGGGAAGAGACCCAGTACTTC
D: -; J: TRBJ2-1; size: -; V: TRBV19; CDR3: CASSIGSGSYNEQFF; DNA: TGTGCCAGTAGTATAGGATCAGGGTCCTACAATGAGCAGTTCTTC
D: TRBD1; J: TRBJ2-7; size: -; V: TRBV18; CDR3: CASSPGTGLSYEQYF; DNA: TGTGCCAGCTCACCCGGGACAGGGCTCTCCTACGAGCAGTACTTC
D: -; J: TRBJ2-7; size: -; V: TRBV18; CDR3: CASSLPDSVGEQYF; DNA: TGTGCCAGCTCACTCCCGGACAGCGTGGGGGAGCAGTACTTC
D: -; J: TRBJ2-1; size: -; V: TRBV7-2; CDR3: CASSLNQGRYNEQFF; DNA: TGTGCCAGCAGCTTAAATCAGGGGCGCTACAATGAGCAGTTCTTC
D: -; J: TRBJ1-1; size: medium-sized; V: TRBV30; CDR3: CAWSSTATEAFF; DNA: TGTGCCTGGAGTTCGACGGCCACTGAAGCTTTCTTT
D: TRBD1; J: TRBJ2-5; size: -; V: TRBV7-6; CDR3: CASRAGTGAQWAQYF; DNA: TGTGCCAGCAGGGCCGGGACAGGGGCTCAATGGGCCCAGTACTTC
D: TRBD1; J: TRBJ2-2; size: -; V: TRBV4-1; CDR3: CASSQVGTGKNTGELFF; DNA: TGCGCCAGCAGCCAAGTCGGGACAGGGAAGAACACCGGGGAGCTGTTTTTT
D: -; J: TRBJ2-5; size: once; V: TRBV5-1; CDR3: CASSLGGQPKETQYF; DNA: TGCGCCAGCAGCTTGGGTGGCCAGCCAAAAGAGACCCAGTACTTC
D: -; J: TRBJ1-5; size: once; V: TRBV28; CDR3: CASSLFGRGRTQHF; DNA: TGTGCCAGCAGTTTATTTGGGCGGGGGCGGACCCAGCATTTT
D: -; J: TRBJ2-3; size: few; V: TRBV30; CDR3: CAWSVGADTQYF; DNA: TGTGCCTGGAGTGTGGGGGCAGATACGCAGTATTTT
D: -; J: TRBJ1-1; size: -; V: TRBV19; CDR3: CASSIRPGDTEAFF; DNA: TGTGCCAGTAGTATACGCCCAGGGGACACTGAAGCTTTCTTT
D: -; J: TRBJ1-1; size: few; V: TRBV5-1; CDR3: CASSLAGGSSEAFF; DNA: TGCGCCAGCAGCTTGGCGGGGGGATCCTCTGAAGCTTTCTTT
D: -; J: TRBJ1-2; size: -; V: TRBV28; CDR3: CASSLTANYGYTF; DNA: TGTGCCAGCAGTTTAACCGCTAACTATGGCTACACCTTC
D: -; J: TRBJ2-5; size: -; V: TRBV4-2; CDR3: CASSQVIAEPQETQYF; DNA: TGTGCCAGCAGCCAAGTAATAGCGGAGCCCCAAGAGACCCAGTACTTC
D: -; J: TRBJ1-1; size: once; V: TRBV6-5; CDR3: CASTPPGAGEAFF; DNA: TGTGCCAGCACCCCTCCCGGCGCAGGGGAAGCTTTCTTT
D: -; J: TRBJ1-1; size: -; V: TRBV7-3; CDR3: CASSLLQNTEAFF; DNA: TGTGCCAGCAGCTTGCTACAGAACACTGAAGCTTTCTTT